Presented here are 12 T cell receptor beta chains from one specimen sequenced in a study of cytomegalovirus exposure and HLA in healthy donors. The PCR used 60 Vbeta and 13 Jbeta primers. The protocol was immunoSEQ multiplex PCR, while the TCRdb copy is restricted to in-frame clones and leaves out a portion. The top ten hold 4% to 6% of the sample, which has roughly 140,000 clones, around 77% seen once. The sample taken for sequencing was PBMCs. The receptors derive from a woman aged 45-59 years in good health and CMV-seronegative.

This chain uses TRBV2 with TRBJ1-4; possible D gene TRBD1, 6 bases. The V end was cut by 7 bases, the J end by 6 bases, with 24 bases between. CDR1 SNHLY and CDR2 FYNNEI come from the germline V gene. The CDR3 totals 17 residues. The DNA for the CDR3 is TGTGCCAGCACGAGTGTAGGGTTGGGGGCTAAGTATGAAAAACTGTTTTTT. Its protein is CASTSVGLGAKYEKLFF.

This rearrangement joins TRBV29-1 to TRBJ2-1, with 8 nucleotides matching TRBD2. Germline loops: CDR1 SQVTM, CDR2 ANQGSEA. The CDR3 runs to 15 residues. Trimming removed 2 bases from V and 2 bases from J; junction bases left unmatched: 5. As DNA, the CDR3 is TGCAGCGTTGAATTGGTACTAGCGGCCTACAATGAGCAGTTCTTC. As protein: CSVELVLAAYNEQFF.

J is TRBJ1-6 and V is TRBV19, with D tentatively TRBD1 (5 bases). This CDR3 is built from 16 residues. V dropped 3 bases and J dropped 6 bases, with 15 bases sitting between them. Germline V gives CDR1 LNHDA, CDR2 SQIVND (reference sequence). The CDR3: CASSISLAGPNSPLHF. For the CDR3, the DNA is TGTGCCAGTAGTATCTCCCTGGCAGGGCCTAATTCACCCCTCCACTTT.

The genes are TRBV11-2 and TRBJ2-1; unclear D gene. The CDR3 length is 12 residues. V lost 3 bases, J lost 3 bases, and 3 bases lay in between. The germline V gene has CDR1 SGHAT and CDR2 FQNNGV. Here the CDR3 reads CASSFNYNEQFF. Written as DNA, the CDR3 is TGTGCCAGCAGCTTCAACTACAATGAGCAGTTCTTC.

This sequence joins TRBV29-1 and TRBJ2-3; 12 nucleotides align to TRBD2. CDR1 is SQVTM and CDR2 is ANQGSEA in the germline V gene. Trimming took 6 bases from V and 0 from J; bases not matched to a gene: 7. The CDR3 runs 16 residues. CDR3 sequence reads: CSVVGLAGSSTDTQYF. CDR3 bases: TGCAGCGTCGTTGGACTAGCGGGGTCTAGCACAGATACGCAGTATTTT.

The CDR3 DNA sequence: TGTGCCAGCAGCTTGGGGACAGGGGCATTCGAGCAGTTCTTC. Translated, it gives CASSLGTGAFEQFF. This rearrangement joins TRBV11-2 to TRBJ2-1; TRBD1 matches 10 bases. J lost 10 bases, V lost 3 bases, and 6 bases had no gene match. This CDR3 contains 14 residues. Per the germline V gene, CDR1 is SGHAT and CDR2 is FQNNGV.

The chain uses TRBV5-4 and TRBJ2-7; 10 bases are shared with TRBD2. The germline V gene encodes CDR1 SGHNT and CDR2 YYREEE (reference sequence). The CDR3 has 16 amino acids. Germline trimming cut 0 bases from V and 1 base from J; bases unmatched to any gene: 4. CDR3 sequence (DNA): TGTGCCAGCAGCTTGGGGCTAGCGGGGGTTTCCTACGAGCAGTACTTC. Amino acid sequence: CASSLGLAGVSYEQYF.

This clone was seen once. The V gene is TRBV6-5, the J gene TRBJ2-1; D is undetermined. Looked up from germline, CDR1 is MNHEY and CDR2 is SVGAGI. The V end was cut by 5 bases, the J end by 12 bases, with 11 bases between. The CDR3 loop spans 11 amino acids. CDR3 bases: TGTGCCAGCAGTCGAGATGCGTGGCAGTTCTTC. Its translation is CASSRDAWQFF.

J is TRBJ1-6 and V is TRBV30, with 7 bases matching TRBD1. There are 14 residues in the CDR3. Germline V lookup: CDR1 GTSNPN, CDR2 SVGIG (reference sequence). V was pared by 3 bases and J by 7 bases, with 6 bases of the junction left unmatched. The CDR3, as DNA: TGTGCCTGGAGCCCAGGGGGAAACAATTCACCCCTCCACTTT. Protein product: CAWSPGGNNSPLHF.

The chain employs TRBV7-3 and TRBJ2-2, with unresolved D. Trimming cost V 5 bases and J 0 bases, with 4 bases left between them. This CDR3 is 13 amino acids long. CDR1 SGHTA and CDR2 FQGTGA come from the germline V gene. In nucleotides, the CDR3 is TGTGCCAGCAGCACTTCGAACACCGGGGAGCTGTTTTTT. Translated, it gives CASSTSNTGELFF.

This clone was seen more than once but under ten times. The rearrangement joins TRBV4-3 to TRBJ1-4; tentatively, D is TRBD1 (5 bases). The CDR3 totals 15 residues. Trimming pared 3 bases from V and 8 bases from J, leaving 16 bases between. CDR1 LGHNA and CDR2 YSLEER come from the germline V gene. CDR3 sequence: CASSHGDRGGEKLFF. Here the CDR3 DNA reads TGCGCCAGCAGCCACGGGGACCGGGGGGGGGAAAAACTGTTTTTT.

The chain recombines TRBV5-1 with TRBJ2-5, with D perhaps matching TRBD1 (5 bases). Per germline, CDR1 SGHRS and CDR2 YFSETQ. The V gene lost 3 bases and the J gene lost 4 bases, with 22 bases spanning the gap. This CDR3 is 17 amino acids long. CDR3 coding DNA: TGCGCCAGCAGCTCCAAACCCACAGGATTTGGGGTAGAGACCCAGTACTTC. Protein sequence: CASSSKPTGFGVETQYF.